The entry below gives a single T cell receptor beta chain sequence along with its context. Its antigen is not yet known. Qualities for individual bases were not recorded, and no much larger clone is one base off. The immunoSEQ Assay, a bias-controlled multiplex PCR, was used to amplify TCRbeta CDR3 regions from genomic DNA. In the original analysis: The number of nucleated cells in each sample was estimated by amplification of reference gene primers within the assay. Sequence reads were collapsed and filtered to measure the absolute abundance of every unique TCRbeta CDR3 rearrangement. Productive Simpson clonality was computed per sample as the square root of Simpson's diversity index over productive rearrangements. The immuneACCESS repertoire file appears here via TCRdb, limited to in-frame rearrangements. These files lack a portion of the clones; in checked studies, under half of the deficit traces to unresolved V genes, and the cause of the others is not known. V, J and clone size are those of that table, while D and trimming were read from the DNA. The sample profile shows 110,000 to 150,000 clones; around 80% of them were found once. Together, the top ten hold roughly 2% of the sample.

This specimen comes from a study of blood T cell repertoires in COVID-19 (TCRdb year 2020). Broadly, across the study: Samples from collaborators originated in the United States, Italy and Spain and spanned both the acute and convalescent phases of COVID-19. The material from the prospective study consisted of cDNA or gDNA derived from T cells, B-cell-depleted T cells, or PBMCs. Deeply sampled blood TCRbeta repertoires from subjects exposed to, actively infected with, or recovered from COVID-19 were included in the dataset. The repertoires were released in a freely available public database intended as a resource for research on the immune response to SARS-CoV-2. The samples were drawn from two sources: the first 160 participants of the ongoing ImmuneRACE study, and 1,200 or so subjects contributed by 6 global collaborators. The sample metadata nearly always contained a de-identified subject ID, COVID-19 status, age in years and sex. Where available, HLA class I and class II types were obtained from metadata supplied by the sample provider rather than from assay-based typing. Overall study results and their limits: Clinical and demographic metadata were provided uncurated, with the amount varying by source and participant.

The CDR3 has 13 amino acids, counting the end cysteine and phenylalanine. Solely the CDR3 DNA is kept, with 39 bases framed from the first base. The trim is 6 bases for V and 3 bases for J, with a gap of 11 bases between the germline ends. From the germline V gene, CDR1 is SGHRS and CDR2 is YFSETQ. Whole blood was collected in K2EDTA tubes by collaborating institutions according to the institutions' own protocols. Collaborator samples were shipped for TCRbeta analysis as frozen whole blood, isolated PBMCs, or DNA extracted from either sample type. This sequence originates from a woman aged 55-69 years with acute or convalescent COVID-19. The sequenced material came from peripheral blood. The chain is made from TRBV5-1 and TRBJ2-3; TRBD2 could be the D gene, as 7 bases match. The CDR3 is CASKGGATDTQYF. Here is the DNA: TGCGCCAGCAAGGGGGGGGCAACAGATACGCAGTATTTT.